The sequence of this TCR beta chain was determined in a study of blood T cells in healthy people across ages. Peripheral blood was drawn, around 9.5 milliliters per donor. This clonotype was counted between two and nine times. For the second PCR, which ran for about 6 to 11 cycles, a sample-barcoded 5' primer and a J-beta primer mix were used. With 12 random nucleotides, a template-switch adaptor tagged each individual cDNA molecule. TCRdb re-called the 5' RACE reads with MiXCR, one entry per CDR3 protein. The sample carries more than 1.4 million distinct CDR3 sequences, 42% recorded once. Per germline, CDR1 MGHRA and CDR2 YSYEKL. V lost 0 bases and J 1 base, leaving 7 bases between the germline ends. The CDR3 has 14 amino acids.

The chain joins TRBV4-1 to TRBJ2-7; D uncertain. The receptor comes from a woman between 18 and 30 years old in good health. The sequenced sample was blood. As DNA, the CDR3 is TGCGCCAGCAGCCAAGATGTCACTTCCTACGAGCAGTACTTC. Protein product: CASSQDVTSYEQYF.